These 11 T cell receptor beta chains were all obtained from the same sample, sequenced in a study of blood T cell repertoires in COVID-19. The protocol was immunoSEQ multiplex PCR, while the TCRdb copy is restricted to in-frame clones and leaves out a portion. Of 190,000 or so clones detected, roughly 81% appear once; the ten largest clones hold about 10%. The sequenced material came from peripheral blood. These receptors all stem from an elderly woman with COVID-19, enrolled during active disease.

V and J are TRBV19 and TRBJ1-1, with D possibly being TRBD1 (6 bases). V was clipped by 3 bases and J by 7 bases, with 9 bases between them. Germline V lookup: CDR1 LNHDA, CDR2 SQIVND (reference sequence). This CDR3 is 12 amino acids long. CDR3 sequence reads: CASSMTGGEAFF. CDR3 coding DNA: TGTGCCAGTAGTATGACAGGCGGTGAAGCTTTCTTT.

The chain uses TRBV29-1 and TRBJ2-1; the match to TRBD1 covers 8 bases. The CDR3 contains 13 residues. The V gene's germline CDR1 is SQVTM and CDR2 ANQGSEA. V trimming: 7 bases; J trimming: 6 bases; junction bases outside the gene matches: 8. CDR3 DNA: TGCAGCGGGGACCCCGGACAGGGCAATGAGCAGTTCTTC. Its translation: CSGDPGQGNEQFF.

The CDR3 sequence is CASSSFTGELFF. CDR3 nucleotides: TGTGCCAGCAGCTCCTTCACCGGGGAGCTGTTTTTT. The chain couples TRBV5-8 to TRBJ2-2; D remains ambiguous. CDR3 length equals 12 residues. The germline gives CDR1 SGHTS, CDR2 YDEGEE. Deletions cut 3 bases from V and 4 bases from J, with 4 bases between.

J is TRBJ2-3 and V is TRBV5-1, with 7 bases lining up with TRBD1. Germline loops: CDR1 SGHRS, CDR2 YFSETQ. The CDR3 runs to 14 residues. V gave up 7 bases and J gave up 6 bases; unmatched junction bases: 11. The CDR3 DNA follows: TGCGCCAGCTATCATACAGGGGCCGGGGATACGCAGTATTTT. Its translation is CASYHTGAGDTQYF.

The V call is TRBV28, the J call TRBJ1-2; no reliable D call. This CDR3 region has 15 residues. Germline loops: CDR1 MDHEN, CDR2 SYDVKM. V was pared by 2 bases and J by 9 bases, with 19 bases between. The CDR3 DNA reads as TGTGCCAGCAGTTTAGACGCAACGGGGAGCAGGAGCTACACCTTC. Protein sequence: CASSLDATGSRSYTF.

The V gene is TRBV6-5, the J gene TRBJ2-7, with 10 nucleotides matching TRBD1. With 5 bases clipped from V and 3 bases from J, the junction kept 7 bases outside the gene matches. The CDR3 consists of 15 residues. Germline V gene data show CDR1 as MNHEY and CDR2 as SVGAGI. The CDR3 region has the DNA TGTGCCAGCAGTACCGCAGGGACAGGGGTCTACGAGCAGTACTTC. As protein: CASSTAGTGVYEQYF.

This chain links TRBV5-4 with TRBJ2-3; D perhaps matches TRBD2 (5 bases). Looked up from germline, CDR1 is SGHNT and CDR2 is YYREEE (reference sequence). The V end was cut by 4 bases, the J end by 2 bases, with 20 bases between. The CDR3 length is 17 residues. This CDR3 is CASSPGALRGYTDTQYF. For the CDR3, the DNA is TGTGCCAGCAGCCCTGGAGCACTCAGAGGGTACACAGATACGCAGTATTTT.

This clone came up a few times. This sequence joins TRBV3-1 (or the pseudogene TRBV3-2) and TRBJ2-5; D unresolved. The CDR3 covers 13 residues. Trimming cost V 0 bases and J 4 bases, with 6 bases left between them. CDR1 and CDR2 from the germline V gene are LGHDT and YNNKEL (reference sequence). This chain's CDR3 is CASSQEHLETQYF. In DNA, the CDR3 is TGTGCCAGCAGCCAAGAACACCTAGAGACCCAGTACTTC.

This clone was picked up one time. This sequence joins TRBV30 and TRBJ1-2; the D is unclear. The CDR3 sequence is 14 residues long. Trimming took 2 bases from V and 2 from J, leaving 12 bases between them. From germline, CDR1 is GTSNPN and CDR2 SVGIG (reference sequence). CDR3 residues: CAWSTRNWNYGYTF. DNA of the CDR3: TGTGCCTGGAGTACGAGGAATTGGAACTATGGCTACACCTTC.

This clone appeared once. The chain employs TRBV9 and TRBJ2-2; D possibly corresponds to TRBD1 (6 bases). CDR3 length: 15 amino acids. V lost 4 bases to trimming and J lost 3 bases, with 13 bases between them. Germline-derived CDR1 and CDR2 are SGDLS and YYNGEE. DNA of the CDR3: TGTGCCAGCAGCCCTGACAGGCCGGACACCGGGGAGCTGTTTTTT. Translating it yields CASSPDRPDTGELFF.

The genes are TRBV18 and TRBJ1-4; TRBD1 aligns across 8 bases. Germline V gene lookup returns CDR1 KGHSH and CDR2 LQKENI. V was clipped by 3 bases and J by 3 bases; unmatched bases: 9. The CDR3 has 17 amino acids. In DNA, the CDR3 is TGTGCCAGCTCACCGCTTGGACAGGGCACCTCTAATGAAAAACTGTTTTTT. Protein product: CASSPLGQGTSNEKLFF.